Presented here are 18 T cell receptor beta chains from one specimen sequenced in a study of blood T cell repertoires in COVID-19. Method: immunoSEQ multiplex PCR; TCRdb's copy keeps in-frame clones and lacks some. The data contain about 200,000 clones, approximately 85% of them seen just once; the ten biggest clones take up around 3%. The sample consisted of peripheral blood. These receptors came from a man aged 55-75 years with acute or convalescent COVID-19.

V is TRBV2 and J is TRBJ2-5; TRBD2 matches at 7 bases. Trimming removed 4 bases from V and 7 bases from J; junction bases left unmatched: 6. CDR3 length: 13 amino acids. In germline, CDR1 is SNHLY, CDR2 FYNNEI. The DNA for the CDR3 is TGTGCCAGCAGTGTAGCGGGTCGGGGGACCCAGTACTTC. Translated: CASSVAGRGTQYF.

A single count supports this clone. Here the CDR3 DNA reads TGTGCCAGTTCACGGGAGTCCTCTGGAAACACCATATATTTT. Translating gives CASSRESSGNTIYF. The rearrangement uses TRBV19 and TRBJ1-3, with unresolved D. Germline V gives CDR1 LNHDA, CDR2 SQIVND (reference sequence). The CDR3 is made up of 14 amino acids. The ends were cut back, 8 bases at V and 0 bases at J, with 11 bases in the middle. The full variable domain, completed using reference TRBV19 and TRBJ1-3, is DGGITQSPKYLFRKEGQNVTLSCEQNLNHDAMYWYRQDPGQGLRLIYYSQIVNDFQKGDIAEGYSVSREKKESFPLTVTSAQKNPTAFYLCASSRESSGNTIYFGEGSWLTVV.

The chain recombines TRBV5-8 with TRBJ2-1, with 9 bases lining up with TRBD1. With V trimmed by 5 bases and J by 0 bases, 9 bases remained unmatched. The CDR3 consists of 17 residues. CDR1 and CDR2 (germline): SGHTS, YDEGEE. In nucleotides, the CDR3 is TGTGCCAGCAGTTTGAAACAGGGGGCCCACTCCTACAATGAGCAGTTCTTC. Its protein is CASSLKQGAHSYNEQFF.

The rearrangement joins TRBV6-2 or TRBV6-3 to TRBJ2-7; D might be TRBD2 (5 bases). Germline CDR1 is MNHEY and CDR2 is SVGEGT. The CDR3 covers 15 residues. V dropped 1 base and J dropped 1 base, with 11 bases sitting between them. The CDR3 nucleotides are TGTGCCAGCAGTTACTTGACGGGAACGTCCTACGAGCAGTACTTC. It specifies CASSYLTGTSYEQYF.

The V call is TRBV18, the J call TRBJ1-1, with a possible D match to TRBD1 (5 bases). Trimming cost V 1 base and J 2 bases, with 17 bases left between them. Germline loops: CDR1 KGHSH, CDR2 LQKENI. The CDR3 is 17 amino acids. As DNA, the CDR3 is TGTGCCAGCTCACCACGGGGGGAAGGAGCCTTAAACACTGAAGCTTTCTTT. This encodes CASSPRGEGALNTEAFF.

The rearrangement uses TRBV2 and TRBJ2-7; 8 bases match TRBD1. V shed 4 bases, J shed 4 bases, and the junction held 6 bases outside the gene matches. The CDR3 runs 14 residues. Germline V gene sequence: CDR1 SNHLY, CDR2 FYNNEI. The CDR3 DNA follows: TGTGCCAGCAGTGGACAGGGGAAAAGGTACGAGCAGTACTTC. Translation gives CASSGQGKRYEQYF.

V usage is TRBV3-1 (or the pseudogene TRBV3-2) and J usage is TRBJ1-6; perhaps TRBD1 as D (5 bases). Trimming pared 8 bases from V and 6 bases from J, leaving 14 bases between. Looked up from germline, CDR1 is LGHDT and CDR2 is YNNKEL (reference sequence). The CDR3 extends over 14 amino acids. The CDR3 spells CASGGGGLNSPLHF. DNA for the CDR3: TGTGCCAGCGGTGGGGGAGGCCTTAATTCACCCCTCCACTTT.

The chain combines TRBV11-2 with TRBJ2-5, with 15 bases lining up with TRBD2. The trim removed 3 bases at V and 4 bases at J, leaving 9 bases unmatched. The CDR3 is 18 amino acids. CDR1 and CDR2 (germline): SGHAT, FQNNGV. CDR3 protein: CASSLAQAGLAGGETQYF. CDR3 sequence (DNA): TGTGCCAGCAGCTTGGCCCAGGCGGGACTAGCGGGAGGAGAGACCCAGTACTTC.

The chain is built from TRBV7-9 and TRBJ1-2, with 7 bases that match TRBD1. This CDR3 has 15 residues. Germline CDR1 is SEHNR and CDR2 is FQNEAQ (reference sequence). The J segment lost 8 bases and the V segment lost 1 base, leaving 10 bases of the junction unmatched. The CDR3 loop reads CASSLVSGGSDGYTF. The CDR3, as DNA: TGTGCCAGCAGCTTAGTGTCAGGGGGATCGGACGGCTACACCTTC.

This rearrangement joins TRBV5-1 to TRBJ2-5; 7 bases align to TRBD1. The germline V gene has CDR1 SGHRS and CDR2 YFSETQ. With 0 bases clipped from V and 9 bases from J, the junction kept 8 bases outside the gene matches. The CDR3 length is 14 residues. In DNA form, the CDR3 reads TGCGCCAGCAGCTTGGGGGACAGCCTCCTGGCCCAGTACTTC. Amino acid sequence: CASSLGDSLLAQYF.

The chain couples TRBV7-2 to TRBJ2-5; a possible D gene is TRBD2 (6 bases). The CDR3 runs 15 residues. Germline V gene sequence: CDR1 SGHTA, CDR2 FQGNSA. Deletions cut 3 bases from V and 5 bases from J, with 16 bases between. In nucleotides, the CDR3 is TGTGCCAGCAGCTTGACGGGACTCCGATCGGAGACCCAGTACTTC. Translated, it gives CASSLTGLRSETQYF.

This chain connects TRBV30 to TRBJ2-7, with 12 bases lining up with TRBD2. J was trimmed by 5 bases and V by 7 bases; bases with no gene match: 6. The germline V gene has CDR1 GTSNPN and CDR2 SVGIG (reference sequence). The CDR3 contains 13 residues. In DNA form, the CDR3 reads TGTGCCTTTGGACTAGCGGGGCGCAACGAGCAGTACTTC. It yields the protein CAFGLAGRNEQYF.

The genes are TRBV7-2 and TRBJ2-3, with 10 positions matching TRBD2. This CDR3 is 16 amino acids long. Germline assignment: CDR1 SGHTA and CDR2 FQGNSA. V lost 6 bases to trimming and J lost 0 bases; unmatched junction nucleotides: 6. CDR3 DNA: TGTGCCAGCAGGGTGTCTAGCGGGAGCAGCACAGATACGCAGTATTTT. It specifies CASRVSSGSSTDTQYF.

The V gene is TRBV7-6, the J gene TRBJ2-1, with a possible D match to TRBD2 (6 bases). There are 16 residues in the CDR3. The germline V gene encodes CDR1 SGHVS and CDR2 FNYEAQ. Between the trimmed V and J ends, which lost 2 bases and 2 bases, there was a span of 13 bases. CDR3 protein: CASSLNRGETYNEQFF. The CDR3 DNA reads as TGTGCCAGCAGCTTAAATCGCGGGGAAACCTACAATGAGCAGTTCTTC.

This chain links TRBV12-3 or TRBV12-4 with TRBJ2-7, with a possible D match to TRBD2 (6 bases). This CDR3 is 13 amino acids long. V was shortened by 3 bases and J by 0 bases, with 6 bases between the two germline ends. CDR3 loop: CASSLEGSYEQYF. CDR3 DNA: TGTGCCAGCAGTTTGGAGGGCTCCTACGAGCAGTACTTC.

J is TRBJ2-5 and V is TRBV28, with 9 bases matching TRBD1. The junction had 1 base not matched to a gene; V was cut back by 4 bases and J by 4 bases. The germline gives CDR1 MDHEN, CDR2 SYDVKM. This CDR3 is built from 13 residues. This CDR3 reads CASSWGQGETQYF. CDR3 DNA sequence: TGTGCCAGCAGTTGGGGACAGGGAGAGACCCAGTACTTC.

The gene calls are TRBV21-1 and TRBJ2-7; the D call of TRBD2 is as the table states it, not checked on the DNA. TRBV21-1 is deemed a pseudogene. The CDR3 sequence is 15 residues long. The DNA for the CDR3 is TGTGCCAGCGGGGGGACTAGCGGGAGGAGGAACGAGCAGTACTTC. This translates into CASGGTSGRRNEQYF.

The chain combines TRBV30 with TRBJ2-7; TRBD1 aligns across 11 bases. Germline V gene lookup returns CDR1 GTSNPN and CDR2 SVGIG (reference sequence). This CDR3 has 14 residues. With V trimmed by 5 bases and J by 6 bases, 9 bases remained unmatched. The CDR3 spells CAWAVWTGGGEQYF. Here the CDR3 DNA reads TGTGCCTGGGCGGTTTGGACAGGGGGCGGCGAGCAGTACTTC.